These 9 T cell receptor beta chains were sequenced from one sample in a study of blood T cells in healthy people across ages. A second PCR, run for roughly 7 to 11 cycles, used a sample-barcoded 5' primer plus a J-beta primer mix. TCRdb independently ran MiXCR on the 5' RACE reads; one entry per CDR3 protein. The sample lists nearly 800,000 distinct CDR3 sequences, roughly 25% seen once, with more than 3% in the top ten. This sample was also put to use in a study of T cells of mothers and their children.

The source material was blood. Source of these receptors: a boy aged 5-17 years in good health.

This clonotype has only a few counts. V gene TRBV21-1 combines with J gene TRBJ1-6; the D call in the table, TRBD1, was not verified against the DNA. TRBV21-1 is shown as a pseudogene. The length of the CDR3 is 20 residues. CDR3 bases: TGTGCCAGCAGCAAGGGCCAGGGGGCTGGGATAAGCTCCTATAATTCACCCCTCCACTTT. The encoded protein is CASSKGQGAGISSYNSPLHF.

The chain is built from TRBV28 and TRBJ2-5; the D gene could be TRBD1 or TRBD2 (5 bases each). The J call may be incorrect, as the DNA end agrees better with TRBJ2-7. Germline CDR1 MDHEN, CDR2 SYDVKM. The CDR3 is 18 residues long. DNA for the CDR3: TGTGCCAGCAGTTTATGGGGGAGCGAGCTGCTCGGACATAGCGAGCAGTACTTC. Translated, it gives CASSLWGSELLGHSEQYF.

The sample holds a few counts of this clonotype. The V and J genes are TRBV6-2 or TRBV6-3 and TRBJ2-7; the match to TRBD2 covers 7 bases. Looked up from germline, CDR1 is MNHEY and CDR2 is SVGEGT. The ends lost 6 bases at V and 3 bases at J; junction bases unmatched: 11. This CDR3 comprises 15 residues. This chain's CDR3 is CASSFFSGSRYEQYF. The CDR3 DNA sequence: TGTGCCAGCAGCTTCTTTAGCGGGTCCCGCTACGAGCAGTACTTC.

This clonotype has a handful of counts. The CDR3 DNA reads as TGTGCCAGCAGCTTACTCGGGAGCGGGGCCCAAGAGACCCAGTACTTC. It codes for CASSLLGSGAQETQYF. The chain couples TRBV7-9 to TRBJ2-5, with 7 bases matching TRBD2. Germline V CDR1 and CDR2: SEHNR, FQNEAQ (reference sequence). This CDR3 has 16 residues. Trimming at V came to 2 bases and at J to 1 base, leaving 7 bases not matched to a gene. Complete variable domain (other parts from reference TRBV7-9 and TRBJ2-5): DTGVSQNPRHKITKRGQNVTFRCDPISEHNRLYWYRQTLGQGPEFLTYFQNEAQLEKSRLLSDRFSAERPKGSFSTLEIQRTEQGDSAMYLCASSLLGSGAQETQYFGPGTRLLVL.

This clonotype came up a few times. This chain connects TRBV7-2 to TRBJ2-5; 10 nucleotides align to TRBD2. Germline trimming cut 2 bases from V and 5 bases from J; bases unmatched to any gene: 11. This CDR3 contains 17 residues. The germline CDR1 and CDR2 sequences are SGHTA and FQGNSA. CDR3 coding DNA: TGTGCCAGCAGCTTAAGGCCGGGTAGCGGGAGGAGGGAGACCCAGTACTTC. Translating it yields CASSLRPGSGRRETQYF.

The J gene is TRBJ2-4, the V gene TRBV12-3 or TRBV12-4; D gene uncertain. The CDR3 runs to 15 residues. Between the trimmed V and J ends, which lost 4 bases and 0 bases, there was a span of 10 bases. CDR3 DNA: TGTGCCAGCAGTTCAGACGGCGTAGCCAAAAACATTCAGTACTTC. Its translation: CASSSDGVAKNIQYF.

V and J are TRBV4-3 and TRBJ1-3; D gene uncertain. This CDR3 is built from 17 residues. Germline values: CDR1 LGHNA, CDR2 YSLEER. V was shortened by 3 bases and J by 0 bases, with 15 bases between the two germline ends. The CDR3 protein is CASSQDKQTSSGNTIYF. The CDR3 region has the DNA TGCGCCAGCAGCCAGGATAAGCAGACCAGCTCTGGAAACACCATATATTTT.

This clonotype came up a few times. The rearrangement uses TRBV11-2 and TRBJ2-1; D gene ambiguous. With the DNA end fitting TRBJ2-5 better, the J assignment may be wrong. CDR1 and CDR2 from the germline V gene are SGHAT and FQNNGV. The CDR3 runs to 15 residues. CDR3: CASSLVSWDQETQYF. The CDR3 DNA is TGTGCCAGCAGCTTAGTGTCGTGGGATCAAGAGACCCAGTACTTC.

The V and J genes are TRBV4-1 and TRBJ2-7, with D unresolved. Germline-derived CDR1 and CDR2 are MGHRA and YSYEKL. V was shortened by 0 bases and J by 3 bases, with 15 bases between the two germline ends. This CDR3 has 16 residues. The CDR3 coding sequence is TGCGCCAGCAGCCAAGATCAGCGTGCCAGCAACTACGAGCAGTACTTC. Protein product: CASSQDQRASNYEQYF.